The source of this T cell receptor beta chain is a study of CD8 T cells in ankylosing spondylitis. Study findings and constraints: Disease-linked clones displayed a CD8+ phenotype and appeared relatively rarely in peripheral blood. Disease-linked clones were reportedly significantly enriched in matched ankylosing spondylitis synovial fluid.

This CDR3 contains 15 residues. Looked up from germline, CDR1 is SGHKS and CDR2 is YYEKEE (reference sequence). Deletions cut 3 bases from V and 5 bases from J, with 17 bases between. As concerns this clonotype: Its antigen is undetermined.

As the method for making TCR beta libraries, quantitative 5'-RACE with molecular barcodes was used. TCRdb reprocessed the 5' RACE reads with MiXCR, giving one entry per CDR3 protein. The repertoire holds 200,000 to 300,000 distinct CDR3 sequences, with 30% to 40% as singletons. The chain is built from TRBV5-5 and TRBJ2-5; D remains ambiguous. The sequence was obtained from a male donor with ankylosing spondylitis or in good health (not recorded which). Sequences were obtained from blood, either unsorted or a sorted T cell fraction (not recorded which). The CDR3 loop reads CASSSGVGSWETQYF. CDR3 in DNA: TGTGCCAGCAGCTCCGGTGTCGGCTCCTGGGAGACCCAGTACTTC.